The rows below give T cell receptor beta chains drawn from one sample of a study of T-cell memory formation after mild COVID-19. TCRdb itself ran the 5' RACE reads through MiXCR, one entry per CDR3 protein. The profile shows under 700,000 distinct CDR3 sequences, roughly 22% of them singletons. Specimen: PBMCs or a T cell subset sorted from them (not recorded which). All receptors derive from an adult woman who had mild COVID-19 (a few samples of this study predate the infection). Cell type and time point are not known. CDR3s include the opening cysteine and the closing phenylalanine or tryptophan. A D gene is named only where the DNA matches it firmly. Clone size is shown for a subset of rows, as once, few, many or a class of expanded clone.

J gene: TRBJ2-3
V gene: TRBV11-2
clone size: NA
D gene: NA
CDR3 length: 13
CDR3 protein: CASSAEGLDTQYF
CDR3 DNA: TGTGCCAGCAGCGCAGAGGGACTAGATACGCAGTATTTT

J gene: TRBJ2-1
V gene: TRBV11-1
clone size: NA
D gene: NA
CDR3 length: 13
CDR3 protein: CASRDDGTYEQFF
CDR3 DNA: TGTGCCAGCCGGGACGACGGGACTTACGAGCAGTTCTTC

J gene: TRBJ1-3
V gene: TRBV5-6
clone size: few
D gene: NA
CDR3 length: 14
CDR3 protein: CASSIRTVGNTIYF
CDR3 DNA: TGTGCCAGCAGCATAAGGACAGTCGGAAACACCATATATTTT

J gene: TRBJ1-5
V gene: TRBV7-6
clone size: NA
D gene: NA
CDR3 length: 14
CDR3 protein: CASSLTTGRQPQHF
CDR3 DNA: TGTGCCAGCAGCTTGACTACAGGGCGTCAGCCCCAGCATTTT

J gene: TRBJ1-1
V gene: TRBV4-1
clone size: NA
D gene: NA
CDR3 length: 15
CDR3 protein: CASSQVIDLNTEAFF
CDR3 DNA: TGCGCCAGCAGCCAAGTCATTGACCTGAACACTGAAGCTTTCTTT

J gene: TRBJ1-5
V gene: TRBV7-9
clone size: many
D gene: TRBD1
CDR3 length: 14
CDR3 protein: CASSRDSNNQPQHF
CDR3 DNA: TGTGCCAGCAGCCGGGACAGTAACAATCAGCCCCAGCATTTT

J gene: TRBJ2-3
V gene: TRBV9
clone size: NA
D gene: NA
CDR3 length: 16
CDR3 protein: CASSSGGWALEDTQYF
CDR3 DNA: TGTGCCAGCAGTTCAGGGGGGTGGGCCCTCGAAGATACGCAGTATTTT

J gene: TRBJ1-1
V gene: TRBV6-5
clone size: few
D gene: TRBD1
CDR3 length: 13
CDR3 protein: CASSLRPTGMTFF
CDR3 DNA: TGTGCCAGCTCTCTAAGGCCGACAGGGATGACTTTCTTT

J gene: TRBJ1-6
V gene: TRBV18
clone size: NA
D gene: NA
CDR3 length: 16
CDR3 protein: CASSPDFGRERSPLHF
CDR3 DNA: TGTGCCAGCTCACCTGACTTCGGACGGGAGAGGTCACCCCTCCACTTT

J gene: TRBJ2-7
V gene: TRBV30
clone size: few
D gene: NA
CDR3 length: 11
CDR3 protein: CAWSVLYEQYF
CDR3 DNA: TGTGCCTGGAGTGTACTGTATGAGCAGTACTTC

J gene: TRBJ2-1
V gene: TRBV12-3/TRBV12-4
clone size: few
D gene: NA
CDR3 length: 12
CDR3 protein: CASSSRLNEQFF
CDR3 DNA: TGTGCCAGCAGTTCCCGGCTCAATGAGCAGTTCTTC

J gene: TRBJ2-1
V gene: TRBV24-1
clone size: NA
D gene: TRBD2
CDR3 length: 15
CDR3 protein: CATSETSGSYNEQFF
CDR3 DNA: TGTGCCACCAGTGAGACTAGCGGGAGCTACAATGAGCAGTTCTTC

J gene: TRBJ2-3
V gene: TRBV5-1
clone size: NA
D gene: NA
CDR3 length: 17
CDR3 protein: CASSLVGPVRGTDTQYF
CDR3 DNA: TGCGCCAGCAGCTTGGTGGGGCCAGTGAGGGGCACAGATACGCAGTATTTT

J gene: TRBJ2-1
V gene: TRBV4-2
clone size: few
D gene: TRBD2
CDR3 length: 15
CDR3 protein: CASSQASGGANEQFF
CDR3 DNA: TGTGCCAGCAGCCAAGCTAGCGGGGGGGCCAATGAGCAGTTCTTC

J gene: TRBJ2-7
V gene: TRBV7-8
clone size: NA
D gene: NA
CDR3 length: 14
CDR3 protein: CASNLALSSYEQYF
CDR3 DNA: TGTGCCAGCAATCTAGCGCTCAGCTCCTACGAGCAGTACTTC

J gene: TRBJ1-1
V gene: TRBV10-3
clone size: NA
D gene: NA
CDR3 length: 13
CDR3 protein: CAIRRGANTEAFF
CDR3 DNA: TGTGCCATCAGGCGGGGGGCGAACACTGAAGCTTTCTTT

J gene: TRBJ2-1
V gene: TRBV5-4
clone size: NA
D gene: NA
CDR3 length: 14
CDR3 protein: CASSLVDPGDEQFF
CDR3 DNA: TGTGCCAGCAGCTTGGTTGATCCCGGGGATGAGCAGTTCTTC

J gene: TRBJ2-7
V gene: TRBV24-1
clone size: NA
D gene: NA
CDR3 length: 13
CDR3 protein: CATSGRVGYEQYF
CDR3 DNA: TGTGCCACCAGTGGGAGGGTTGGCTACGAGCAGTACTTC

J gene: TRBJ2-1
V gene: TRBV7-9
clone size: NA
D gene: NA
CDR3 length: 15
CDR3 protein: CASTPQGITYNEQFF
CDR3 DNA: TGTGCCAGCACCCCCCAGGGGATAACCTACAATGAGCAGTTCTTC

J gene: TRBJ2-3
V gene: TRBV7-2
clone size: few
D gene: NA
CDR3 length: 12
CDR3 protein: CASSRTLDTQYF
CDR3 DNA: TGTGCCAGCAGCCGGACTTTAGATACGCAGTATTTT

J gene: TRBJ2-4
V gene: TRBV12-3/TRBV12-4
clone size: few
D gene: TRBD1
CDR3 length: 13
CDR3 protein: CASRPTGVDIQYF
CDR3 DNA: TGTGCCAGCAGACCGACAGGGGTGGACATTCAGTACTTC

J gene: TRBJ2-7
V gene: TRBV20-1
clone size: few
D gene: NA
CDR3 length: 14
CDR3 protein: CSAIREPTTREQYF
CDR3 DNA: TGCAGTGCAATTCGGGAGCCAACAACCCGCGAGCAGTACTTC

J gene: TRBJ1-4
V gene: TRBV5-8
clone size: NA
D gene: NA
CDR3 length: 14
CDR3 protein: CASSIQGSNEKLFF
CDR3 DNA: TGTGCCAGCAGCATCCAGGGGAGTAATGAAAAACTGTTTTTT

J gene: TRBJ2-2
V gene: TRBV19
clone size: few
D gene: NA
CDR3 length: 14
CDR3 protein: CASTAGFNTGELFF
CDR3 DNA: TGTGCCAGTACGGCCGGATTCAACACCGGGGAGCTGTTTTTT

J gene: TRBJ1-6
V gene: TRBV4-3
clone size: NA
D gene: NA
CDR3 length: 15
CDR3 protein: CASSQSGDNNSPLHF
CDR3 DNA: TGCGCCAGCAGCCAATCAGGGGATAATAATTCACCCCTCCACTTT